The present TCR beta chain was sequenced within a study of blood T cell repertoires in COVID-19. Across the study: Nucleic acid was either cDNA or gDNA, and it came from T cells, B-cell-depleted T cells, or PBMCs.

In the authors' workflow: Researchers report that nucleated cell counts were estimated from reference gene primer amplification. Method: immunoSEQ multiplex PCR; TCRdb's copy keeps in-frame clones and lacks some. That table gives V, J and clone size, and the DNA gave D and trimming. The sample has about 73,000 clones; over 75% are singletons. The CDR3 sequence is 12 residues long. Germline CDR1 reads GTSNPN; CDR2 reads SVGIG (reference sequence). V was cut by 6 bases and J by 6 bases, with 14 bases left in between. Sequencing input: peripheral blood. The receptor was derived from a woman between 18 and 29 years old with acute or convalescent COVID-19. The chain couples TRBV30 to TRBJ1-1; maybe TRBD1 (6 bases). CDR3 nucleotides: TGTGCCTGCCGGGGGGGGGCGGCTGAAGCTTTCTTT. Translating it yields CACRGGAAEAFF.